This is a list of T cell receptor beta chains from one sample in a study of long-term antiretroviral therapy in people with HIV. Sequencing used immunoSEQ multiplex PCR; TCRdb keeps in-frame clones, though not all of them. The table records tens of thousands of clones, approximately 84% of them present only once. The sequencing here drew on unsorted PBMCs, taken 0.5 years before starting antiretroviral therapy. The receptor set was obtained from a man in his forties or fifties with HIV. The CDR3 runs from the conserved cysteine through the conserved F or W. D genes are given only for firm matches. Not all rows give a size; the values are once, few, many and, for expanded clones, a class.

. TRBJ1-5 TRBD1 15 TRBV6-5 TGTGCCAGCAGTATGGACAGGAATGGCAATCAGCCCCAGCATTTT CASSMDRNGNQPQHF
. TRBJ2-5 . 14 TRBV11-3 TGTGCCAGCAGCTCCCTTCGGTTCCCCGAGACCCAGTACTTC CASSSLRFPETQYF
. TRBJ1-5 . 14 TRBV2 TGTGCCAGCAGTCAGACCTATAGCAATCAGCCCCAGCATTTT CASSQTYSNQPQHF
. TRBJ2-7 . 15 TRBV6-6 TGTGCCAGCAGTTACACCAGGGGGCGGGGGTACGAGCAGTACTTC CASSYTRGRGYEQYF
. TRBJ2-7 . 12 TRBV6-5 TGTGCCAGCAGTAAAAACAGGAACGAGCAGTACTTC CASSKNRNEQYF
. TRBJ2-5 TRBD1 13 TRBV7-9 TGTGCCAGCAGCAAGGCCGGACAGGGGGCCCAGTACTTC CASSKAGQGAQYF
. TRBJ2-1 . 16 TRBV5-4 TGTGCCAGCAGCTTGGCCACCCTCACCTCGGGCAATGAGCAGTTCTTC CASSLATLTSGNEQFF
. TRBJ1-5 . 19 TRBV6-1 TGTGCCAGCAGTGAAGCGCTTCTGGAGGGTCTTAAGAACAATCAGCCCCAGCATTTT CASSEALLEGLKNNQPQHF
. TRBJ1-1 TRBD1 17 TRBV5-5 TGTGCCAGCAGCTTGGAGGGACAGGGGGCGCGGAACACTGAAGCTTTCTTT CASSLEGQGARNTEAFF
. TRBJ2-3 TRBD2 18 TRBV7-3 TGTGCCAGCAGCTTATGGGGTAGCGGGAGTCCTAGCACAGATACGCAGTATTTT CASSLWGSGSPSTDTQYF
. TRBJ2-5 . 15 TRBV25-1 TGTGCCAGCAGTGAATACCGGGCCCCCGGGGAGACCCAGTACTTC CASSEYRAPGETQYF
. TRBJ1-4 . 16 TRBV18 TGTGCCAGCTCACTACGTACAGGGCCTGCCGGAGAAAAACTGTTTTTT CASSLRTGPAGEKLFF
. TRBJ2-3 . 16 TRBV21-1 TGTGCCAGCAGCACTTATGGACTAGCTCTCCGGGATACGCAGTATTTT CASSTYGLALRDTQYF
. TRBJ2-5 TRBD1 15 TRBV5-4 TGTGCCTTAAAAGACAGGGGAGTAGGCCAAGAGACCCAGTACTTC CALKDRGVGQETQYF
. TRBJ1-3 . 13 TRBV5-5 TGTGCCAGCAGCTTTTCAGGCTCGGTCACCATATATTTT CASSFSGSVTIYF
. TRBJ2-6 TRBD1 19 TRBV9 TGTGCCAGCAGCGTAGAAAGGACAGGGGACCCGTACGGGGCCAACGTCCTGACTTTC CASSVERTGDPYGANVLTF
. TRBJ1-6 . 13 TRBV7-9 TGTGCCAGCAGCTGGGGGGAGAATTCACCCCTCCACTTT CASSWGENSPLHF
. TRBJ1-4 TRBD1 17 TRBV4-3 TGCGCCAGCAGCCAAGATGGTGCCGGGACAGTTTTTGAAAAACTGTTTTTT CASSQDGAGTVFEKLFF
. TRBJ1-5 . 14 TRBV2 TGTGCCAGCAACAGAGGGTTAGACAATCAGCCCCAGCATTTT CASNRGLDNQPQHF
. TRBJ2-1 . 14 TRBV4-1 TGCGCCAGCAGCCAACTGGGGACTGGCAATGAGCAGTTCTTC CASSQLGTGNEQFF
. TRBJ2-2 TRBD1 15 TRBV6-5 TGTGCCAGCAGCTACACAGGGACAGACACCGGGGAGCTGTTTTTT CASSYTGTDTGELFF
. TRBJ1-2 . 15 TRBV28 TGTGCCAGCAGTTTAGCCCCGGCGGGCGGCCAGTGGATCCAGTTC CASSLAPAGGQWIQF
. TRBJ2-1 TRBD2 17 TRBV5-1 TGCGCCAGCAACTTCGGACTAGCCGACTTCTCCTACAATGAGCAGTTCTTC CASNFGLADFSYNEQFF
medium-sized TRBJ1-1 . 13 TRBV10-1 TGCGCCAGCAGTGAGTCGGGCTTATCTGAAGCTTTCTTT CASSESGLSEAFF
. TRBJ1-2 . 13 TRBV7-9 TGTGCCAGCAGCTTAGAAGGCGGACGGGGCTACACCTTC CASSLEGGRGYTF
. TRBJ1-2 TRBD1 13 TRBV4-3 TGCGCCAGCAGCCCCTACACAGGGGAGGGCTACACCTTC CASSPYTGEGYTF
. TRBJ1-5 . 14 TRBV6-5 TGTGCCAGCAGTTCTAAAGTTGGTAATCAGCCCCAGCATTTT CASSSKVGNQPQHF
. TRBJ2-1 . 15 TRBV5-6 TGTGCCAGCAGCTTGGGGTGGGGGGATTACAATGAGCAGTTCTTC CASSLGWGDYNEQFF
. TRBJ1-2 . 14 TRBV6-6 TGTGCCAGCAGTTACTCGGGGGCTAACTATGGCTACACCTTC CASSYSGANYGYTF
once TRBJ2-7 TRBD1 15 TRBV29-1 TGCAGCGTTGAAGATAGGACAGGCGCCAACTACGAGCAGTACTTC CSVEDRTGANYEQYF
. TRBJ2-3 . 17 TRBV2 TGTGCCAGCAGTGAACTTAATCTAGCGTCAGTCACAGATACGCAGTATTTT CASSELNLASVTDTQYF
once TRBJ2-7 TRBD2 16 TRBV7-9 TGTGCCAGCAGCCCCACGGGGGGGGCCCTCTCCTACGAGCAGTACTTC CASSPTGGALSYEQYF
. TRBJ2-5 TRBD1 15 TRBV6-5 TGTGCCAGCGGACAGGGGACAGGATCGAAGGAGACCCAGTACTTC CASGQGTGSKETQYF
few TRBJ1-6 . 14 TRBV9 TGTGCCAGCAGCGTAGAGAGGAATAATTCACCCCTCCACTTT CASSVERNNSPLHF
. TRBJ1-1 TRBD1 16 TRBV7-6 TGTGCCAGCAGCTTAGGGACAGGGGCCGGGACTAGTGAAGCTTTCTTT CASSLGTGAGTSEAFF
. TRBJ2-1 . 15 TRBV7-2 TGTGCCAGCAGCCCCGTGACCGGGTATAACAATGAGCAGTTCTTC CASSPVTGYNNEQFF
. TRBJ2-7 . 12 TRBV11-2 TGTGCCAGCAGCTTAGGCGGGACTGAGCAGTACTTC CASSLGGTEQYF
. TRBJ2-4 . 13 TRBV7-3 TGTGCCAGCAGCTTATACGCCAAAAACATTCAGTACTTC CASSLYAKNIQYF
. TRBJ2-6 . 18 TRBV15 TGTGCCACCAGCAGAGAGAGGAGTTTTTACTCTGGGGCCAACGTCCTGACTTTC CATSRERSFYSGANVLTF
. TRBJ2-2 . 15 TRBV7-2 TGTGCCAGCAGCTTGGGGGGTTGGGGCACCGGGGAGCTGTTTTTT CASSLGGWGTGELFF
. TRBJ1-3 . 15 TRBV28 TGTGCCAGCAGTTTCAAGGGGTTGGGTGGAAACACCATATATTTT CASSFKGLGGNTIYF
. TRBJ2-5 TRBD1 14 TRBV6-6 TGTGCCAGCAGACGGACAGGGAGGCAAGAGACCCAGTACTTC CASRRTGRQETQYF
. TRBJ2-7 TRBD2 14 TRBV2 TGTGCCAGCAGCCCGTTAGCGGGGGCGAGGGAGCAGTACTTC CASSPLAGAREQYF
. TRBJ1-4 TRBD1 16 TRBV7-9 TGTGCCAGCAGCTTAGAGGCGGGACAGGGGAATGAAAAACTGTTTTTT CASSLEAGQGNEKLFF
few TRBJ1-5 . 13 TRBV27 TGTGCCAGCAGGGGGCAGGGCAATCAGCCCCAGCATTTT CASRGQGNQPQHF
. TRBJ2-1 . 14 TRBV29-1 TGCAGCGTTACCCGGGGAGTGAGCTACAATGAGCAGTTCTTC CSVTRGVSYNEQFF
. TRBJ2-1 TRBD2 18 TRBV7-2 TGTGCCAGCAGCTTAGAAGGGACTAGCGGGCGGCACTACAATGAGCAGTTCTTC CASSLEGTSGRHYNEQFF
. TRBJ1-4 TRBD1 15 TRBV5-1 TGCGCCAGCAGCTATACAGGGGCGCGGGGGGAAAAACTGTTTTTT CASSYTGARGEKLFF
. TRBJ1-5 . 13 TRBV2 TGTGCCAGCAGCAGGGATAGCAATCAGCCCCAGCATTTT CASSRDSNQPQHF
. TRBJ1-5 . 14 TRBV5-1 TGCGCCAGCAGCTTGTATGCAGGGAGCGAGCCCCAGCATTTT CASSLYAGSEPQHF
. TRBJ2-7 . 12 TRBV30 TGTGCCTGGAGTGTGCAGGCCTACGAGCAGTACTTC CAWSVQAYEQYF
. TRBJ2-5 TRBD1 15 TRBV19 TGTGCCAGTAGTATAGGGTCAGGGGGACGGTGGCCCCAGTACTTC CASSIGSGGRWPQYF
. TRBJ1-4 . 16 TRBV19 TGTGCCAGTAGTCCTATCGGGCAGTGGAGAAATGAAAAACTGTTTTTT CASSPIGQWRNEKLFF
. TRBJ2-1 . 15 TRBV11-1 TGTGCCAGCACCATTTCGGGGCCTTTTTACAATGAGCAGTTCTTC CASTISGPFYNEQFF
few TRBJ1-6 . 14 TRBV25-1 TGTGCCAGCAGTGTCGGGGGGCCGAATTCACCCCTCCACTTT CASSVGGPNSPLHF
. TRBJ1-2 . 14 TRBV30 TGTGCCTGGAGTTACGGCTCGGGCGGCTATGGCTACACCTTC CAWSYGSGGYGYTF
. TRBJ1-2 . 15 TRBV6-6 TGTGCCAGCAGTTACGGGGCAGGCGTCCGAGGTGGCTACACCTTC CASSYGAGVRGGYTF
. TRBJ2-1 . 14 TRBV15 TGTGCCACCGCCCTTGTGGGCGCCTACAATGAGCAGTTCTTC CATALVGAYNEQFF
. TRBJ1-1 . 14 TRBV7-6 TGTGCCAGCAGCTTGGGGGGACCGGGCACTGAAGCTTTCTTT CASSLGGPGTEAFF
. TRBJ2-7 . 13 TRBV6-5 TGTGCCAGCAGTTTCGGACAAGCCTACGAGCAGTACTTC CASSFGQAYEQYF